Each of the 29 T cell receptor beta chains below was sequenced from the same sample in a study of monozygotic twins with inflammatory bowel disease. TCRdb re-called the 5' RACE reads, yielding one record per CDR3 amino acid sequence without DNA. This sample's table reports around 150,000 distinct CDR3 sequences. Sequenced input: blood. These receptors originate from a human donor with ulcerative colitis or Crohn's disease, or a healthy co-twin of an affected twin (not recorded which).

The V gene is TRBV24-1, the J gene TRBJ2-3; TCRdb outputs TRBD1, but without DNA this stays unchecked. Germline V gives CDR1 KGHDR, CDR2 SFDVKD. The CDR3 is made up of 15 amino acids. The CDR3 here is CATSPSGTGRDTQYF.

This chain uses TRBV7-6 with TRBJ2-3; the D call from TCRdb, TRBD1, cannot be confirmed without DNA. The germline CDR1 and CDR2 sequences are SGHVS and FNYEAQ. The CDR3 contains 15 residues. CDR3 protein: CASSLNWRGTDTQYF.

CDR3: CATHRPEGSYEQYF. The chain employs TRBV6-1 and TRBJ2-7; the TRBD2 assignment by TCRdb is unverifiable without DNA. CDR1 and CDR2 (germline): MNHNS, SASEGT. The CDR3 has 14 amino acids.

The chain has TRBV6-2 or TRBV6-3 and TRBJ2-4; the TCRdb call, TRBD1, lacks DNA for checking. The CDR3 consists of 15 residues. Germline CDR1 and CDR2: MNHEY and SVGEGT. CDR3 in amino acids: CASSYLQGTLDIQYF.

The CDR3 sequence is CASSSRGANEKLFF. This chain connects TRBV7-9 to TRBJ1-4; with no DNA, the TCRdb D assignment of TRBD1 cannot be verified. The CDR3 extends over 14 amino acids. Germline CDR1 reads SEHNR; CDR2 reads FQNEAQ (reference sequence).

The CDR3 is CASSYSLTQETQYF. J is TRBJ2-5 and V is TRBV6-6. CDR1 MNHNY and CDR2 SVGAGI come from the germline V gene (reference sequence). CDR3 size: 14 residues.

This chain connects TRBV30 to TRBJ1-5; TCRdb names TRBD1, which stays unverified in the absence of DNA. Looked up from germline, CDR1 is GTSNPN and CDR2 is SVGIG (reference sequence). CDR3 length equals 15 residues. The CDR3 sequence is CAWTGTGGINQPQHF.

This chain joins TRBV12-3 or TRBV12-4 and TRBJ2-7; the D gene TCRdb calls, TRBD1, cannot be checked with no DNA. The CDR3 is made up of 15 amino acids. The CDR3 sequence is CASSWGGDSLYEQYF.

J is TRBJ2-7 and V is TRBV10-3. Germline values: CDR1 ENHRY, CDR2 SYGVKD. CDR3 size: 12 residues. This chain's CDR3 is CAISEDGYEQYF.

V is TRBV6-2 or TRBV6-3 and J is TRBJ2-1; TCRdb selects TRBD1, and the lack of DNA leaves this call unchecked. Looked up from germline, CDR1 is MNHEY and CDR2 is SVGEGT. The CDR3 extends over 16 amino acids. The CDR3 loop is CASGHLPATGGNEQFF.

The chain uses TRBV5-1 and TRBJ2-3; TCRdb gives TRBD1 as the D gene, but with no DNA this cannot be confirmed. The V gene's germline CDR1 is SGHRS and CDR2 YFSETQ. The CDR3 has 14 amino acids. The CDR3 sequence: CASGGTEITDTQYF.

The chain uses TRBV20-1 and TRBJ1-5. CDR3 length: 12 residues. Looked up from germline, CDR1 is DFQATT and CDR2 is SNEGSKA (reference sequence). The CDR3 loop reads CSVSDRNQLQHF.

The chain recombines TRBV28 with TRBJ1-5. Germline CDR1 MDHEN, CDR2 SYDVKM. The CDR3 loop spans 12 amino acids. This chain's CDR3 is CASTGSNQPQHF.

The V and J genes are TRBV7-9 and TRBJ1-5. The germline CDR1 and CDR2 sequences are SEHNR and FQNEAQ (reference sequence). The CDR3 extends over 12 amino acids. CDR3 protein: CASSTNWQPQHF.

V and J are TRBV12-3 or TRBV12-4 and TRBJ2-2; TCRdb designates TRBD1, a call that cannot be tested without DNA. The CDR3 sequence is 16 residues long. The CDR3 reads CASSWGAGRNTGELFF.

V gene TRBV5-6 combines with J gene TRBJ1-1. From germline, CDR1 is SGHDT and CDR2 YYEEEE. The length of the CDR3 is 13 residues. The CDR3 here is CASSLVEGTEAFF.

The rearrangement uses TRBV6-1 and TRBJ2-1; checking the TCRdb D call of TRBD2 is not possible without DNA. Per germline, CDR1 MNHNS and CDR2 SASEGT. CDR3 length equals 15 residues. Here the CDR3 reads CASSPGTTPNHEQFF.

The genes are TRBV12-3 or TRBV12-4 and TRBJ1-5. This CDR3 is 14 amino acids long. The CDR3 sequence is CASSQGRAVDPQHF.

The CDR3 loop reads CASSLWPDFGEQYF. The gene calls are TRBV5-5 and TRBJ2-7; as DNA is missing, the TRBD2 call by TCRdb cannot be tested. The CDR3 loop spans 14 amino acids. Per the germline V gene, CDR1 is SGHKS and CDR2 is YYEKEE (reference sequence).

This chain's CDR3 is CASGYPWDRLQHF. This chain uses TRBV6-2 or TRBV6-3 with TRBJ1-5; TCRdb reports TRBD1, a call that lacks DNA to check it against. The CDR3 totals 13 residues. Germline-derived CDR1 and CDR2 are MNHEY and SVGEGT.

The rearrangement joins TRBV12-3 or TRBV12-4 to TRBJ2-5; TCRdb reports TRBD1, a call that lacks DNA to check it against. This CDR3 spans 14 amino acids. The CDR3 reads CASSSPNRKETQYF.

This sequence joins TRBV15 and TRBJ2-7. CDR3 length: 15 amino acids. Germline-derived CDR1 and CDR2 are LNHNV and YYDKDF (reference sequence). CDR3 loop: CATRMELATGYEQYF.

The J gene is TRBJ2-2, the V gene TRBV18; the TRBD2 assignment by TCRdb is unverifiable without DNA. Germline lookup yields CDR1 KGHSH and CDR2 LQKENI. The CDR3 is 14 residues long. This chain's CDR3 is CASSPRTSTGELFF.

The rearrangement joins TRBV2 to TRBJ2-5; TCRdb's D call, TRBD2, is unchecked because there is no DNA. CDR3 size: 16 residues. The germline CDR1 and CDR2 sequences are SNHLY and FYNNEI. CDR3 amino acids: CASSEEAGRQQETQYF. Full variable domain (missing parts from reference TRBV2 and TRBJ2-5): EPEVTQTPSHQVTQMGQEVILRCVPISNHLYFYWYRQILGQKVEFLVSFYNNEISEKSEIFDDQFSVERPDGSNFTLKIRSTKLEDSAMYFCASSEEAGRQQETQYFGPGTRLLVL.

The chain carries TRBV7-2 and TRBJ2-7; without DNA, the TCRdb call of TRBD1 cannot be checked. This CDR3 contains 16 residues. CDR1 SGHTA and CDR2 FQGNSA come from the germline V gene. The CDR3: CASSSTATGRPYEQYF. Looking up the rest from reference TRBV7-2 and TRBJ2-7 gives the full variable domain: GAGVSQSPSNKVTEKGKDVELRCDPISGHTALYWYRQSLGQGLEFLIYFQGNSAPDKSGLPSDRFSAERTGGSVSTLTIQRTQQEDSAVYLCASSSTATGRPYEQYFGPGTRLTVT.

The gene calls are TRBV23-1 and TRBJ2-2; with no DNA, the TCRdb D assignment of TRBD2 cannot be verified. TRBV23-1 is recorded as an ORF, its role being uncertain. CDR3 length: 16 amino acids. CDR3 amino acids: CASPPLGGSLFGELFF.

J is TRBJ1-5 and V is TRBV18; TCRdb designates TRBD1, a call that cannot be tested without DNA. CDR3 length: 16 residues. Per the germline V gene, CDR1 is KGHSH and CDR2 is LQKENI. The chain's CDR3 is CASSPNQGQGNQPQHF. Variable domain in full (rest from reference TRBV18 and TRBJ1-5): NAGVMQNPRHLVRRRGQEARLRCSPMKGHSHVYWYRQLPEEGLKFMVYLQKENIIDESGMPKERFSAEFPKEGPSILRIQQVVRGDSAAYFCASSPNQGQGNQPQHFGDGTRLSIL.

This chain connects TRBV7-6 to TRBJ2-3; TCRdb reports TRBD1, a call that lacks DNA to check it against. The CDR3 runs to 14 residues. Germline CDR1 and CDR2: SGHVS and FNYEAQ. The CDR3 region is CASSLWSGGDTQYF.

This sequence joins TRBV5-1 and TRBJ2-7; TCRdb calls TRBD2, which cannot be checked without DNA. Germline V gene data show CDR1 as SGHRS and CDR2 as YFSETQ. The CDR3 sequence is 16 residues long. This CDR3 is CASSLAGLGSSYEQYF.